This is a list of T cell receptor beta chains from one sample in a study of cytomegalovirus exposure and HLA in healthy donors. Profiled with immunoSEQ multiplex PCR; TCRdb holds only in-frame clones, not every one. Altogether about 170,000 clones are present, 85% being singletons, with the ten largest covering about 2.5%. The specimen sequenced was PBMCs. The receptors originated from a man between 25 and 39 years old in good health and CMV-seropositive. The CDR3 runs from the conserved cysteine through the conserved F or W.

CDR3 protein: CASSLASATYNEQFF; V gene: TRBV7-3
CDR3 protein: CASSIAGRQLDTQYF; V gene: TRBV19
CDR3 protein: CASSPPLGGVDTQYF; V gene: TRBV7-6
CDR3 protein: CASSLGQYDTGELFF; V gene: TRBV5-1
CDR3 protein: CASSFSGQGAPYGYTF; V gene: TRBV5-4
CDR3 protein: CASSVRLAGGWNEQFF; V gene: TRBV6-1
CDR3 protein: CASSSPGLAGENEQFF; V gene: TRBV7-3
CDR3 protein: CASTMTSYNEQFF; V gene: TRBV5-6
CDR3 protein: CASSRRSVPNGYTF; V gene: TRBV21-1
CDR3 protein: CASSPTRMRGYTF; V gene: TRBV11-3
CDR3 protein: CASSPPRLAGSGEQFF; V gene: TRBV18
CDR3 protein: CASSRLAGTDTQYF; V gene: TRBV7-3
CDR3 protein: CASSVAGEHNEQFF; V gene: TRBV9
CDR3 protein: CASSRLGEAGNTIYF; V gene: TRBV19
CDR3 protein: CASSSWTSGSGETQYF; V gene: TRBV7-9
CDR3 protein: CASSRTVAQPQHF; V gene: TRBV6-1
CDR3 protein: CASSESESLEAFF; V gene: TRBV10-1
CDR3 protein: CASSIDRDQPQHF; V gene: TRBV2
CDR3 protein: CASSEVGGRATDTQYF; V gene: TRBV6-1
CDR3 protein: CASSSYRDTNEKLFF; V gene: TRBV7-9
CDR3 protein: CASRVGGGGDEQFF; V gene: TRBV19
CDR3 protein: CASSLSGSVGTEAFF; V gene: TRBV7-3
CDR3 protein: CASSQDPDNGEKLFF; V gene: TRBV4-2
CDR3 protein: CASSPDTYIQYF; V gene: TRBV7-2
CDR3 protein: CASSPLSFSGRERTGELFF; V gene: TRBV4-3
CDR3 protein: CASSAQTGPYEQYF; V gene: TRBV5-6
CDR3 protein: CASSLGYRGLEEQYF; V gene: TRBV7-2
CDR3 protein: CASSYSTSGLTDTQYF; V gene: TRBV6-5
CDR3 protein: CASSPRGTPGNYGYTF; V gene: TRBV7-2
CDR3 protein: CASSQGTGDYEQYF; V gene: TRBV4-3
CDR3 protein: CASSPRDKNTEAFF; V gene: TRBV11-3